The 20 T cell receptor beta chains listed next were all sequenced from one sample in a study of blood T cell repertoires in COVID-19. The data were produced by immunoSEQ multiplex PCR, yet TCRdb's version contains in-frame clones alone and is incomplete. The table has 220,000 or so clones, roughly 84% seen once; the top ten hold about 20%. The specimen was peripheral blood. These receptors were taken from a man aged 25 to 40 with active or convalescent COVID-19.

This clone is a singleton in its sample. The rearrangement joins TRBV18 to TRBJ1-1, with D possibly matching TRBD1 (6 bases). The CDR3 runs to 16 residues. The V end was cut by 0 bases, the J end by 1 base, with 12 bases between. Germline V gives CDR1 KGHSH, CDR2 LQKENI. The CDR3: CASSPPNRVENTEAFF. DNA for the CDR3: TGTGCCAGCTCACCACCGAACAGGGTGGAGAACACTGAAGCTTTCTTT.

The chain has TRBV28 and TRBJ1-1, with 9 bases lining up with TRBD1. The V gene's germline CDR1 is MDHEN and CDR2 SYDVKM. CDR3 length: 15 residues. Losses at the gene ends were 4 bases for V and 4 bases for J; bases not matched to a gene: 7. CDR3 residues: CASSSHGTGFTEAFF. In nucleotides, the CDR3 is TGTGCCAGCAGTTCTCACGGGACAGGGTTCACTGAAGCTTTCTTT.

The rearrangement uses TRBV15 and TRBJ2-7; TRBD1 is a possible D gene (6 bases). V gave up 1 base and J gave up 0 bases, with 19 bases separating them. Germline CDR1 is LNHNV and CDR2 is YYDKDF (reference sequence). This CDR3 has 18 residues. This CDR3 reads CATSRVPSGTMNSYEQYF. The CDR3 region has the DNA TGTGCCACCAGCAGAGTCCCTTCCGGGACAATGAACTCCTACGAGCAGTACTTC.

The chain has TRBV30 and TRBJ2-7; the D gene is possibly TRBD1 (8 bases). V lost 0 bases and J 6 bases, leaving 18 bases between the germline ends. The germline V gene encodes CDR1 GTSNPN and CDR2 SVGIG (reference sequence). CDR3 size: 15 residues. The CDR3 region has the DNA TGTGCCTGGAGTGTACAGGGGGGGATAGGTTCCGAGCAGTACTTC. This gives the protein CAWSVQGGIGSEQYF. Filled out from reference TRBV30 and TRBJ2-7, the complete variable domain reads SQTIHQWPATLVQPVGSPLSLECTVEGTSNPNLYWYRQAAGRGLQLLFYSVGIGQISSEVPQNLSASRPQDRQFILSSKKLLLSDSGFYLCAWSVQGGIGSEQYFGPGTRLTVT.

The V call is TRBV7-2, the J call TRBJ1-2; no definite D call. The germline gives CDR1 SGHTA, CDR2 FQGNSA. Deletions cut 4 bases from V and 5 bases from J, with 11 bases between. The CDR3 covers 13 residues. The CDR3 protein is CASSSGLTYGYTF. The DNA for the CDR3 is TGTGCCAGCAGCTCCGGACTGACGTATGGCTACACCTTC.

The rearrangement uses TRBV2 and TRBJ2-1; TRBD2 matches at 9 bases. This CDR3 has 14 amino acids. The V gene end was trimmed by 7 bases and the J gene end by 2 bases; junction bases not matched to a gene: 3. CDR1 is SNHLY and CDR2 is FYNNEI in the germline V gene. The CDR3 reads CASTSGNAYNEQFF. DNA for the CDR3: TGTGCCAGCACTAGCGGGAACGCCTACAATGAGCAGTTCTTC. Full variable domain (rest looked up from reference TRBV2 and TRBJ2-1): EPEVTQTPSHQVTQMGQEVILRCVPISNHLYFYWYRQILGQKVEFLVSFYNNEISEKSEIFDDQFSVERPDGSNFTLKIRSTKLEDSAMYFCASTSGNAYNEQFFGPGTRLTVL.

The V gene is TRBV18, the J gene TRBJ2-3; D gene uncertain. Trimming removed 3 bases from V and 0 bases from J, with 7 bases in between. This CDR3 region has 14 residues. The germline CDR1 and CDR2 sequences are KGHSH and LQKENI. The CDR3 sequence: CASSPTLSTDTQYF. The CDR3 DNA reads TGTGCCAGCTCACCGACTTTAAGCACAGATACGCAGTATTTT.

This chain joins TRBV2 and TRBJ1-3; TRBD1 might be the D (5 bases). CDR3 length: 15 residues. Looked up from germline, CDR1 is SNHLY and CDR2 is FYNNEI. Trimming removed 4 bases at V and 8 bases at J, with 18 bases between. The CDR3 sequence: CASSGPDSPMDTIYF. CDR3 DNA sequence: TGTGCCAGCAGTGGGCCCGACAGCCCCATGGACACCATATATTTT.

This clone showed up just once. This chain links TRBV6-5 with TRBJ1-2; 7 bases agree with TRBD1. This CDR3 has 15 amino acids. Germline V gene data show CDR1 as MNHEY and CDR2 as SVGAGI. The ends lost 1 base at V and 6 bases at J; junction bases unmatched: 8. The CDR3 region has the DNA TGTGCCAGCAGTTACTTCAGGACAGGCCAGGATGGCTACACCTTC. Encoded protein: CASSYFRTGQDGYTF.

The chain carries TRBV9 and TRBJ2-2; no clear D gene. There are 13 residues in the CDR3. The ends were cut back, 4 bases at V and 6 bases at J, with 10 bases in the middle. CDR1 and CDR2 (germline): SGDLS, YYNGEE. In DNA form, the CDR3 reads TGTGCCAGCAGCCTAACACAGTCCGGGGAGCTGTTTTTT. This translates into CASSLTQSGELFF.

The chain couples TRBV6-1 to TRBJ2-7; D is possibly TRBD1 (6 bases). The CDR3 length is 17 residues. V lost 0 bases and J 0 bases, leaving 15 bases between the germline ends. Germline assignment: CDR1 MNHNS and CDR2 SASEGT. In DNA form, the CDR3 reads TGTGCCAGCAGTGAAGCCATTGGGGGCGCGACCTCCTACGAGCAGTACTTC. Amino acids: CASSEAIGGATSYEQYF.

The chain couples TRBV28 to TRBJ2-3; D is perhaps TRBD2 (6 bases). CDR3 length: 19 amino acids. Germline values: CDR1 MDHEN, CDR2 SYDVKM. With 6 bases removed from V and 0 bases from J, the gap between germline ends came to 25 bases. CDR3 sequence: CASSQSAREVQYSTDTQYF. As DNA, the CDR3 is TGTGCCAGCAGCCAATCCGCCAGGGAGGTCCAATATAGCACAGATACGCAGTATTTT.

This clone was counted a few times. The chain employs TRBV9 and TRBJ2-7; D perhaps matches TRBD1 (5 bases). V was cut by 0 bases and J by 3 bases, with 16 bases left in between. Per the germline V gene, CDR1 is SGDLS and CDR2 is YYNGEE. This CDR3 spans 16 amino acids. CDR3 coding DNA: TGTGCCAGCAGCGTAGCGGCCAGGGTCCCAAACTACGAGCAGTACTTC. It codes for CASSVAARVPNYEQYF.

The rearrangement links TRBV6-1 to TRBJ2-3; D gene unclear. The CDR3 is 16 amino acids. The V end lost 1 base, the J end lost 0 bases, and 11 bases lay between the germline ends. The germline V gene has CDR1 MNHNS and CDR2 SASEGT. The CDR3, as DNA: TGTGCCAGCAGTGAAGGTCACGTAACTAGCACAGATACGCAGTATTTT. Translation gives CASSEGHVTSTDTQYF.

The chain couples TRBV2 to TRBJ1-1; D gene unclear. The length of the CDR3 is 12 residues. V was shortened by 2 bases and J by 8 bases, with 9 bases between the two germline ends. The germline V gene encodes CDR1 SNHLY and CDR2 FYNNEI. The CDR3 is CASSEITDEAFF. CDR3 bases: TGTGCCAGCAGTGAAATTACAGACGAAGCTTTCTTT.

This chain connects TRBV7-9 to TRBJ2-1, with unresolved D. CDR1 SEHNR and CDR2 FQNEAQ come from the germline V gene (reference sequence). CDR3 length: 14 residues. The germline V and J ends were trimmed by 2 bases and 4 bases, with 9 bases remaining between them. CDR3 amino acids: CASSLPTTYNEQFF. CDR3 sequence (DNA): TGTGCCAGCAGCTTACCGACGACTTACAATGAGCAGTTCTTC.

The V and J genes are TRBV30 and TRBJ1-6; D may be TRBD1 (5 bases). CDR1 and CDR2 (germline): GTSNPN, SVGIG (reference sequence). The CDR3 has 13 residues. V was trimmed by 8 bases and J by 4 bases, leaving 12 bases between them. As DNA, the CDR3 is TGTGCCGGGGACCAGGGTTATAATTCACCCCTCCACTTT. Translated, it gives CAGDQGYNSPLHF. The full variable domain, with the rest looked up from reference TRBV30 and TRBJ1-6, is SQTIHQWPATLVQPVGSPLSLECTVEGTSNPNLYWYRQAAGRGLQLLFYSVGIGQISSEVPQNLSASRPQDRQFILSSKKLLLSDSGFYLCAGDQGYNSPLHFGNGTRLTVT.

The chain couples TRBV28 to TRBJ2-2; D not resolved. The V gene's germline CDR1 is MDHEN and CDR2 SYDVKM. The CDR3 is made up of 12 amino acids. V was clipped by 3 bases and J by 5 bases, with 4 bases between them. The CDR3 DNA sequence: TGTGCCAGCAGTTTCCGTACCGGGGAGCTGTTTTTT. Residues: CASSFRTGELFF. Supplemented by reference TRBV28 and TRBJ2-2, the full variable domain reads DVKVTQSSRYLVKRTGEKVFLECVQDMDHENMFWYRQDPGLGLRLIYFSYDVKMKEKGDIPEGYSVSREKKERFSLILESASTNQTSMYLCASSFRTGELFFGEGSRLTVL.

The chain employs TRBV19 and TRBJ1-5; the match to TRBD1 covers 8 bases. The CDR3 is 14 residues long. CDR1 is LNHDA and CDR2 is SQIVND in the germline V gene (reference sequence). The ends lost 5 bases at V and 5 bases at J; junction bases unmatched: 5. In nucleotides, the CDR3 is TGTGCCAGTAGTTGGGACAGGAATGATCAGCCCCAGCATTTT. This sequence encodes CASSWDRNDQPQHF.

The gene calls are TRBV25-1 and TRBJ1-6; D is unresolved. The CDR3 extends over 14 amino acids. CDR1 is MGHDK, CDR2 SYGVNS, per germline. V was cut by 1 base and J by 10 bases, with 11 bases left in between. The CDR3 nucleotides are TGTGCCAGCAGTGAATTAGTCACAGCATCACCCCTCCACTTT. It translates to CASSELVTASPLHF. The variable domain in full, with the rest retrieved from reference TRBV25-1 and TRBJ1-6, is EADIYQTPRYLVIGTGKKITLECSQTMGHDKMYWYQQDPGMELHLIHYSYGVNSTEKGDLSSESTVSRIRTEHFPLTLESARPSHTSQYLCASSELVTASPLHFGNGTRLTVT.